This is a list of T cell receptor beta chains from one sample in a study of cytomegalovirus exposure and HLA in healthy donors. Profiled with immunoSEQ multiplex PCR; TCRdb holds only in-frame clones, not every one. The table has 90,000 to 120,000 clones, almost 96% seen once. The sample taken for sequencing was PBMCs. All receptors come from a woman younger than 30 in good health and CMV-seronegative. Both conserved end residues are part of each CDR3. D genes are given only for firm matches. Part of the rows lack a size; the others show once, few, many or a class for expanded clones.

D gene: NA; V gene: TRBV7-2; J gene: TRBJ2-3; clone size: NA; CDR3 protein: CASSLALRQSTDTQYF; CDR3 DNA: TGTGCCAGCAGCTTAGCGCTCCGTCAGAGCACAGATACGCAGTATTTT
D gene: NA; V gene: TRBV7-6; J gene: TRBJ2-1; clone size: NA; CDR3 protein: CASRGGSSYNEQFF; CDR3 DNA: TGTGCCAGCAGGGGAGGAAGCTCCTACAATGAGCAGTTCTTC
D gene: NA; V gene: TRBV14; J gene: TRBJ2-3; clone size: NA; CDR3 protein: CASSFLASVADTQYF; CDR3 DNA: TGTGCCAGCAGCTTTCTAGCATCTGTCGCAGATACGCAGTATTTT
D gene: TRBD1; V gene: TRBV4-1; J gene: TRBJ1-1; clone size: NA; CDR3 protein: CASSQESGQGAFFRTEAFF; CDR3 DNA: TGCGCCAGCAGCCAAGAATCCGGACAGGGGGCGTTTTTTAGGACTGAAGCTTTCTTT
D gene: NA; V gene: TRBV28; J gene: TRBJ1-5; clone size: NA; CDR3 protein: CASSLSGQPQHF; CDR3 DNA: TGTGCCAGCAGTTTATCCGGTCAGCCCCAGCATTTT
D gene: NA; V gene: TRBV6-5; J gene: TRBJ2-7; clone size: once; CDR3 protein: CASSYSVGSSYEQYF; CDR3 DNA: TGTGCCAGCAGTTACTCGGTCGGTAGCTCCTACGAGCAGTACTTC
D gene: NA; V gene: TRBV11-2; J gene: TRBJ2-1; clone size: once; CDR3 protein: CASSLMGGQFF; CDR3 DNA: TGTGCCAGCAGCTTGATGGGGGGGCAGTTCTTC
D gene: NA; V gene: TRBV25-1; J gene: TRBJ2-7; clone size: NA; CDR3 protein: CASSESGAYEQYF; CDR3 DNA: TGTGCCAGCAGTGAATCAGGGGCCTACGAGCAGTACTTC
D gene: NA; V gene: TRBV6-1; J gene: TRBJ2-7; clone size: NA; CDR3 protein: CASSVLPLTAQGSYEQYF; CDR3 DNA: TGTGCCAGCAGTGTCTTGCCCCTGACAGCCCAGGGCTCCTACGAGCAGTACTTC
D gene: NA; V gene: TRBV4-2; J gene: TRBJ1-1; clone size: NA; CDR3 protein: CASSQDDRRGFFEAFF; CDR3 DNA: TGTGCCAGCAGCCAAGACGATAGACGGGGATTCTTTGAAGCTTTCTTT
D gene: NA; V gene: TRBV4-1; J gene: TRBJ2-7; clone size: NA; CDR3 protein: CASSQAGTGGYEQYF; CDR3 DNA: TGCGCCAGCAGCCAAGCCGGGACCGGGGGCTACGAGCAGTACTTC
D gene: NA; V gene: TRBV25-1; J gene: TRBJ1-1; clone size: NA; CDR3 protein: CASSGPKSVNTEAFF; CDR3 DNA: TGTGCCAGCAGTGGCCCTAAATCCGTGAACACTGAAGCTTTCTTT
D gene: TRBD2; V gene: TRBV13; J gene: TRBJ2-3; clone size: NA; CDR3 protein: CASNGPGTSGTSTDTQYF; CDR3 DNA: TGTGCCAGCAATGGCCCTGGGACTAGCGGTACTAGCACAGATACGCAGTATTTT
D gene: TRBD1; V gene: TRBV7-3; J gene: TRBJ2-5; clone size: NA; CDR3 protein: CANGQGRGTQYF; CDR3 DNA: TGTGCCAACGGACAGGGTCGGGGGACCCAGTACTTC
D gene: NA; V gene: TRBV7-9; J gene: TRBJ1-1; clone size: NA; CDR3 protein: CASSPYQGMSEAFF; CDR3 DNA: TGTGCCAGCAGCCCTTACCAGGGGATGTCTGAAGCTTTCTTT
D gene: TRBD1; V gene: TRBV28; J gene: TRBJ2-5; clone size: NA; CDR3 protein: CASSRGTGVLETQYF; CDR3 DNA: TGTGCCAGCAGTCGGGGGACAGGGGTATTAGAGACCCAGTACTTC
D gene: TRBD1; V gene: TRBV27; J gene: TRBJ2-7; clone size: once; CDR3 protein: CASSTGTGFYEQYF; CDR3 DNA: TGTGCCAGCAGCACCGGGACAGGGTTCTACGAGCAGTACTTC
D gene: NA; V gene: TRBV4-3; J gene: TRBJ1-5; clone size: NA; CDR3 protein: CASSQDRSNQPQHF; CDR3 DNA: TGCGCCAGCAGCCAAGATCGGAGCAATCAGCCCCAGCATTTT
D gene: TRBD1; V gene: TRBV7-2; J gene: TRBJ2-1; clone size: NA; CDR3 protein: CASSPGTGYNEQFF; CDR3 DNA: TGTGCCAGCAGCCCGGGGACAGGATACAATGAGCAGTTCTTC
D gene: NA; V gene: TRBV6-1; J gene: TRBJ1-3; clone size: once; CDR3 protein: CASRFRQAGNTIYF; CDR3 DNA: TGTGCCAGCAGGTTCCGACAGGCCGGAAACACCATATATTTT
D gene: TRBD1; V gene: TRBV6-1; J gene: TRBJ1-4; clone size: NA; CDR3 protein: CASSKNRGTNEKLFF; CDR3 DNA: TGTGCCAGCAGTAAAAACAGGGGTACTAATGAAAAACTGTTTTTT
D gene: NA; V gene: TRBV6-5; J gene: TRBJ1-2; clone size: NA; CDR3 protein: CASTPGGAGNYGYTF; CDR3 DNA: TGTGCCAGCACCCCCGGGGGAGCGGGCAACTATGGCTACACCTTC
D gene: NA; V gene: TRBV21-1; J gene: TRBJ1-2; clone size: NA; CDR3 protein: CASSIKRGTGVNYGYTF; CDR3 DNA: TGTGCCAGCAGCATCAAAAGGGGAACAGGGGTCAACTATGGCTACACCTTC
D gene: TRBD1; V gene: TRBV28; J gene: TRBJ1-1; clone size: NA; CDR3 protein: CASSSPTGWNTEAFF; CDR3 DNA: TGTGCCAGCAGTTCACCGACAGGGTGGAACACTGAAGCTTTCTTT
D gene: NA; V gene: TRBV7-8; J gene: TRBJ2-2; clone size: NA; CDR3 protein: CASSFPTLRQEIGQHAGELFF; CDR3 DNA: TGTGCCAGCAGCTTCCCCACTCTCCGACAGGAGATAGGGCAACACGCCGGGGAGCTGTTTTTT